This TCR beta chain was recorded in a study of post-analysis software for immune sequencing data. Study context: Some patients lacked subtype; others had relapsing-remitting, secondary progressive or progressive-relapsing disease.

Germline assignment: CDR1 MDHEN and CDR2 SYDVKM. The CDR3 has 13 residues. Details on this clonotype: Its antigen is unknown. The junction departs from germline at one end; a sequencing error may be responsible.

The authors incorporated unique molecular identifiers into the TCR beta cDNA libraries. T cells numbering about 0.85 to 10 million yielded 500,000 or so cDNA molecules. TCRdb re-analysed the PCR reads in MiXCR, keeping a single row per CDR3 protein. The sample consists of roughly 700,000 distinct CDR3 sequences, 30% of them appearing once. Whole-study results and caveats: About five TRBV segments (TRBV5-6, TRBV5-1 and TRBV20-1 among them) occurred more frequently in patients than in controls. Clustering by F measure revealed strong co-clustering among samples prepared together in one batch. Normalized Chao1 diversity was significantly reduced in patients versus controls.

This TCR derives from a girl aged 10-17 years with multiple sclerosis. The specimen sequenced was blood. This chain joins TRBV28 and TRBJ2-7; D not certain. The CDR3 here is CTSSLVLQNEQYF. The DNA of the CDR3 is TGTACCAGCAGTTTAGTCCTCCAGAACGAGCAGTACTTC.